This T cell receptor (beta chain) was found in a study of identical twins. The V gene's germline CDR1 is MNHEY and CDR2 SMNVEV (reference sequence). CDR3 size: 16 residues. Concerning this clonotype itself: The junction and the germline gene differ at one end; a read error may be behind it.

TCRdb reprocessed the 5' RACE reads with MiXCR, giving one entry per CDR3 protein. The data show some 1,600,000 distinct CDR3 sequences, around a third seen once. V usage is TRBV27 and J usage is TRBJ2-1, with unresolved D. Sequencing input: cord blood. The sequence came from a newborn girl in good health. DNA for the CDR3: TGTGCCAGCACTTACTCTCAATCTTCCACCTACAATAAGCAGTTCTTC. This gives the protein CASTYSQSSTYNKQFF.